Detailed here is one T cell receptor (beta chain). No antigen is known for it. Using immunoSEQ multiplex PCR, the repertoire was profiled, and TCRdb retains in-frame clones only, with some absent. Here the sample spans approximately 100,000 clones, approximately 56% being singletons. The data derive from a study of cytotoxic CD8 clonotypes in ibrutinib-treated CLL. Overall study: Patients: 11 to 12 relapsed/refractory, fewer than 16 treatment-naive, under 18 IGHV unmutated.

Study-wide findings and caveats: An increase in clonality occurred at ibrutinib response, followed by a return toward baseline at progression. Contraction or stability on treatment characterized the public clonotypes, which were uncommon.

Approximately 2 micrograms of genomic DNA (from cryopreserved PBMCs) were used for TCR beta libraries. The source is a human donor with chronic lymphocytic leukemia. Sequencing used PBMCs, obtained after 24 months of ibrutinib treatment.

The CDR3 reads CASSPTRVWGANVLTF. Here the CDR3 DNA reads TGCGCCAGCAGCCCGACGCGGGTGTGGGGGGCCAACGTCCTGACTTTC. The chain uses TRBV4-3 and TRBJ2-6; D is perhaps TRBD2 (5 bases). The germline V gene has CDR1 LGHNA and CDR2 YSLEER. V shed 4 bases and J shed 4 bases, with 14 bases lying between them. CDR3 size: 16 residues.